A selection of T cell receptor beta chains follows, all from one sample in a study of T-cell reconstitution after alpha-beta-depleted transplantation in children. TCRdb itself ran the PCR reads through MiXCR, one entry per CDR3 protein. The sample lists approximately 630,000 distinct CDR3 sequences, around 12% occurring once. The sequenced sample was PBMCs, obtained before TCRalphabeta/CD19-depleted stem cell transplant. These receptors were collected from a girl aged 2-10 years with congenital amegakaryocytic thrombocytopenia, due to receive a stem cell transplant. The CDR3 runs from the conserved cysteine through the conserved F or W. Fields, in order: CDR3 DNA, CDR3 protein, J gene, V gene, clone size, D gene. D genes are given only for firm matches. The size field is filled for only some rows; it gives once, few, many or a size class.

CDR3nt: TGTGCCATGCCGGGACTAGCGAACACCGGGGAGCTGTTTTTT
CDR3aa: CAMPGLANTGELFF
j_gene: TRBJ2-2
v_gene: TRBV12-3/TRBV12-4
abundance: NA
d_gene: TRBD2

CDR3nt: TGTGCCAGCAGCCGACTCAGTTCGGCGGATACGCAGTATTTT
CDR3aa: CASSRLSSADTQYF
j_gene: TRBJ2-3
v_gene: TRBV7-7
abundance: NA
d_gene: NA

CDR3nt: TGCAGTGCGCCGAGAGGATCGGCTAGCTTTTACAATGAGCAGTTCTTC
CDR3aa: CSAPRGSASFYNEQFF
j_gene: TRBJ2-1
v_gene: TRBV20-1
abundance: NA
d_gene: NA

CDR3nt: TGCAGCGTTGACAGGGGGAACACCGGGGAGCTGTTTTTT
CDR3aa: CSVDRGNTGELFF
j_gene: TRBJ2-2
v_gene: TRBV29-1
abundance: many
d_gene: NA

CDR3nt: TGCAGTGCTCCCCGAGGGGGGCCGAACACCGGGGAGCTGTTTTTT
CDR3aa: CSAPRGGPNTGELFF
j_gene: TRBJ2-2
v_gene: TRBV20-1
abundance: few
d_gene: NA

CDR3nt: TGTGCCAGCAGCCGCATAGAGGAATACAATGAGCAGTTCTTC
CDR3aa: CASSRIEEYNEQFF
j_gene: TRBJ2-1
v_gene: TRBV12-3/TRBV12-4
abundance: many
d_gene: NA

CDR3nt: TGTGCCAGCAGCCAAGCACAACTCTACGAGCAGTACTTC
CDR3aa: CASSQAQLYEQYF
j_gene: TRBJ2-7
v_gene: TRBV3-1
abundance: few
d_gene: NA

CDR3nt: TGTGCCAGCGGTATCAGACAGGGTGGTAATAATGAGCAGTTCTTC
CDR3aa: CASGIRQGGNNEQFF
j_gene: TRBJ2-1
v_gene: TRBV27
abundance: many
d_gene: TRBD1

CDR3nt: TGCAGTGCTTCAGGGAAAAGGAGCAATCAGCCCCAGCATTTT
CDR3aa: CSASGKRSNQPQHF
j_gene: TRBJ1-5
v_gene: TRBV20-1
abundance: many
d_gene: NA

CDR3nt: TGCAGTGCTAGAGCTCCATCCTTTACCGCGAAGTTCTTC
CDR3aa: CSARAPSFTAKFF
j_gene: TRBJ2-1
v_gene: TRBV20-1
abundance: NA
d_gene: NA

CDR3nt: TGTGCCAGCAGCTTTCGGGGTCCCTCGTCAAACACCTACAATGAGCAGTTCTTC
CDR3aa: CASSFRGPSSNTYNEQFF
j_gene: TRBJ2-1
v_gene: TRBV5-5
abundance: many
d_gene: NA

CDR3nt: TGCGCCAGCAGCTTGTACCTAGCGGGGGGCAATGAGCAGTTCTTC
CDR3aa: CASSLYLAGGNEQFF
j_gene: TRBJ2-1
v_gene: TRBV5-1
abundance: many
d_gene: TRBD2

CDR3nt: TGTGCCAGCAGCTTGGCTTCGCTAGCGGGAGCGGAGACCCAGTACTTC
CDR3aa: CASSLASLAGAETQYF
j_gene: TRBJ2-5
v_gene: TRBV5-5
abundance: few
d_gene: TRBD2

CDR3nt: TGTGCCTGGAGTGATTCCCAACTAGCGGGAGCCTCGGATACGCAGTATTTT
CDR3aa: CAWSDSQLAGASDTQYF
j_gene: TRBJ2-3
v_gene: TRBV30
abundance: NA
d_gene: TRBD2

CDR3nt: TGCAGCGTTGAGGTCAGGGCCACTGAAGCTTTCTTT
CDR3aa: CSVEVRATEAFF
j_gene: TRBJ1-1
v_gene: TRBV29-1
abundance: few
d_gene: NA

CDR3nt: TGTGCCAGCACCTACTCTTCGGGGGCGCAGGAGCAGTACTTC
CDR3aa: CASTYSSGAQEQYF
j_gene: TRBJ2-7
v_gene: TRBV6-5
abundance: many
d_gene: NA

CDR3nt: TGTGCCAGCAGCTCCCCTCGGACGGCCAACTATGGCTACACCTTC
CDR3aa: CASSSPRTANYGYTF
j_gene: TRBJ1-2
v_gene: TRBV11-2
abundance: many
d_gene: NA

CDR3nt: TGCAGTGCTCCACAGGGAATAGGGACTGAAGCTTTCTTT
CDR3aa: CSAPQGIGTEAFF
j_gene: TRBJ1-1
v_gene: TRBV20-1
abundance: few
d_gene: NA

CDR3nt: TGTGCCAGCAGCTACGGACTAGCGTACGGTACGCAGTATTTT
CDR3aa: CASSYGLAYGTQYF
j_gene: TRBJ2-3
v_gene: TRBV7-9
abundance: many
d_gene: TRBD2

CDR3nt: TGTGCCAGCTCACCCCGACAGGGTGGAGAGTACTTC
CDR3aa: CASSPRQGGEYF
j_gene: TRBJ2-7
v_gene: TRBV18
abundance: many
d_gene: TRBD1

CDR3nt: TGCGCCAGCAGCTTGGGACAGGGGTTCGGGGAGCTGTTTTTT
CDR3aa: CASSLGQGFGELFF
j_gene: TRBJ2-2
v_gene: TRBV5-1
abundance: many
d_gene: TRBD1

CDR3nt: TGCGCCAGCATGGGGGAGAGGAGCTCCTACAATGAGCAGTTCTTC
CDR3aa: CASMGERSSYNEQFF
j_gene: TRBJ2-1
v_gene: TRBV5-1
abundance: few
d_gene: NA

CDR3nt: TGTGCCAGCAGGTCGGAGGGGGCGCGTATTGAAGCTTTCTTT
CDR3aa: CASRSEGARIEAFF
j_gene: TRBJ1-1
v_gene: TRBV28
abundance: many
d_gene: TRBD1

CDR3nt: TGTGCCACCAGCCACTTCGGAGAGCAAGAGACCCAGTACTTC
CDR3aa: CATSHFGEQETQYF
j_gene: TRBJ2-5
v_gene: TRBV15
abundance: few
d_gene: NA

CDR3nt: TGTGCCACCAGTGCCCTCGGATCGTACAATGAGCAGTTCTTC
CDR3aa: CATSALGSYNEQFF
j_gene: TRBJ2-1
v_gene: TRBV24-1
abundance: many
d_gene: NA

CDR3nt: TGTGCCAGCAGCTTAGGGTTGTTAACCGGGGACAATGAGGAAAAACTGTTTTTT
CDR3aa: CASSLGLLTGDNEEKLFF
j_gene: TRBJ1-4
v_gene: TRBV7-8
abundance: NA
d_gene: NA

CDR3nt: TGTGCCAGCTCACCACCGCTAGCGGGAAGCTCTGGGGCCAACGTCCTGACTTTC
CDR3aa: CASSPPLAGSSGANVLTF
j_gene: TRBJ2-6
v_gene: TRBV18
abundance: few
d_gene: TRBD2

CDR3nt: TGCAGTGCTAGAGGCCGGACTAGCGGACTTGATACGCAGTATTTT
CDR3aa: CSARGRTSGLDTQYF
j_gene: TRBJ2-3
v_gene: TRBV20-1
abundance: many
d_gene: TRBD2

CDR3nt: TGCAGTGCTACCCAGGGACTAGCGGGGAATGAGCAGTTCTTC
CDR3aa: CSATQGLAGNEQFF
j_gene: TRBJ2-1
v_gene: TRBV20-1
abundance: NA
d_gene: TRBD2

CDR3nt: TGCGCCAGCAGCCCCGGACAGGCCGCGAACACTGAAGCTTTCTTT
CDR3aa: CASSPGQAANTEAFF
j_gene: TRBJ1-1
v_gene: TRBV5-1
abundance: many
d_gene: TRBD1

CDR3nt: TGCAGTGCTAGAGATCTGTCAGACAGCGAAAAACTGTTTTTT
CDR3aa: CSARDLSDSEKLFF
j_gene: TRBJ1-4
v_gene: TRBV20-1
abundance: many
d_gene: NA

CDR3nt: TGTGCCAGCAGTCCGTACTCAACCCTTTTATACGAGCAGTACTTC
CDR3aa: CASSPYSTLLYEQYF
j_gene: TRBJ2-7
v_gene: TRBV27
abundance: few
d_gene: NA

CDR3nt: TGTGCCAGCAGCAAGGGTCTTAATGAAAAACTGTTTTTT
CDR3aa: CASSKGLNEKLFF
j_gene: TRBJ1-4
v_gene: TRBV28
abundance: few
d_gene: NA

CDR3nt: TGTGCCAGCAGTTCCCCGGTCCGGGAGGGCTTAGCCAAAAACATTCAGTACTTC
CDR3aa: CASSSPVREGLAKNIQYF
j_gene: TRBJ2-4
v_gene: TRBV27
abundance: NA
d_gene: TRBD2

CDR3nt: TGCGCCAGCAGCTATCGGAGTAACTATGGCTACACCTTC
CDR3aa: CASSYRSNYGYTF
j_gene: TRBJ1-2
v_gene: TRBV5-1
abundance: many
d_gene: NA

CDR3nt: TGTGCCAGCAGCTCTAGAGACCCACTAGTTGGAACACAAGAGACCCAGTACTTC
CDR3aa: CASSSRDPLVGTQETQYF
j_gene: TRBJ2-5
v_gene: TRBV11-2
abundance: NA
d_gene: NA

CDR3nt: TGCAGTGCTCCCCGAGGGGGGGGGATGAACACTGAAGCTTTCTTT
CDR3aa: CSAPRGGGMNTEAFF
j_gene: TRBJ1-1
v_gene: TRBV20-1
abundance: few
d_gene: NA

CDR3nt: TGTGCCAGCAGCCCAAGTTTGGCTGAAGCTTTCTTT
CDR3aa: CASSPSLAEAFF
j_gene: TRBJ1-1
v_gene: TRBV7-9
abundance: few
d_gene: NA

CDR3nt: TGTGCCAGCAGAGCGGGAGGGCCTGCAGATACGCAGTATTTT
CDR3aa: CASRAGGPADTQYF
j_gene: TRBJ2-3
v_gene: TRBV6-4
abundance: NA
d_gene: TRBD2

CDR3nt: TGTGCCAGCAGCTTAGGGCAGGAGTATGGCTACACCTTC
CDR3aa: CASSLGQEYGYTF
j_gene: TRBJ1-2
v_gene: TRBV7-6
abundance: many
d_gene: NA

CDR3nt: TGCAGTGCTGCACACTCCGGGGGACAGGTTGAGGCTGAAGCTTTCTTT
CDR3aa: CSAAHSGGQVEAEAFF
j_gene: TRBJ1-1
v_gene: TRBV20-1
abundance: many
d_gene: TRBD1

CDR3nt: TGTGCCAGCACCCCGGAGGAACAGGTCAGGACTGGCAATCAGCCCCAGCATTTT
CDR3aa: CASTPEEQVRTGNQPQHF
j_gene: TRBJ1-5
v_gene: TRBV21-1
abundance: few
d_gene: NA

CDR3nt: TGCAGCGTTGTGGGACAGAACTCCTACGAGCAGTACTTC
CDR3aa: CSVVGQNSYEQYF
j_gene: TRBJ2-7
v_gene: TRBV29-1
abundance: many
d_gene: TRBD1

CDR3nt: TGCGCCAGCAGCTTAGGGACAGGTTTGGGTGTCGCAGATACGCAGTATTTT
CDR3aa: CASSLGTGLGVADTQYF
j_gene: TRBJ2-3
v_gene: TRBV5-1
abundance: many
d_gene: TRBD1

CDR3nt: TGCGCCAGCAGCTTGGGGACTAGTAGAGCAGATACGCAGTATTTT
CDR3aa: CASSLGTSRADTQYF
j_gene: TRBJ2-3
v_gene: TRBV5-1
abundance: many
d_gene: TRBD2

CDR3nt: TGTGCCAGCAGCTCAGAAGAGGGGGCGTACAATGAGCAGTTCTTC
CDR3aa: CASSSEEGAYNEQFF
j_gene: TRBJ2-1
v_gene: TRBV7-9
abundance: many
d_gene: TRBD1

CDR3nt: TGTGCCAGCAGTTTTAGCGGGACCACTTTGGGCCCACAGACCCAGTACTTC
CDR3aa: CASSFSGTTLGPQTQYF
j_gene: TRBJ2-5
v_gene: TRBV27
abundance: many
d_gene: TRBD2

CDR3nt: TGCGCCAGCCGCTCTGTCGGACAGGGGGCGGCCCAGTACTTC
CDR3aa: CASRSVGQGAAQYF
j_gene: TRBJ2-5
v_gene: TRBV5-1
abundance: NA
d_gene: TRBD1

CDR3nt: TGCGCCAGCAGCTTGCTGGTTAGCGGGACCACCGGGGAGCTGTTTTTT
CDR3aa: CASSLLVSGTTGELFF
j_gene: TRBJ2-2
v_gene: TRBV5-1
abundance: few
d_gene: TRBD2

CDR3nt: TGTGCCAGCAGCTTATCGGGACAGGGTTACGAGCAGTACTTC
CDR3aa: CASSLSGQGYEQYF
j_gene: TRBJ2-7
v_gene: TRBV7-3
abundance: many
d_gene: TRBD1

CDR3nt: TGCGCCAGCAGCTTGGACTGGTCCTACGAGCAGTACTTC
CDR3aa: CASSLDWSYEQYF
j_gene: TRBJ2-7
v_gene: TRBV5-1
abundance: many
d_gene: NA

CDR3nt: TGTGCCAGCAGTCCCCGGACCAATCAGCCCCAGCATTTT
CDR3aa: CASSPRTNQPQHF
j_gene: TRBJ1-5
v_gene: TRBV6-5
abundance: many
d_gene: NA

CDR3nt: TGCGCCAGCAGCTACGGGACAGGGGGCGCGGAAGGCGAAAAACTGTTTTTT
CDR3aa: CASSYGTGGAEGEKLFF
j_gene: TRBJ1-4
v_gene: TRBV5-1
abundance: few
d_gene: TRBD1

CDR3nt: TGTGCCAGCAGGCCCGGGACTAGCGGGATTAGAGAGCAGTTCTTC
CDR3aa: CASRPGTSGIREQFF
j_gene: TRBJ2-1
v_gene: TRBV12-3/TRBV12-4
abundance: NA
d_gene: TRBD2

CDR3nt: TGCGCCAGCACCTTAAACAACAGGGTGCGAGGAGAGACCCAGTACTTC
CDR3aa: CASTLNNRVRGETQYF
j_gene: TRBJ2-5
v_gene: TRBV5-1
abundance: many
d_gene: NA

CDR3nt: TGTGCCAGCAGTTACTCCCCGGGACTAGCGGCTAATGAGCAGTTCTTC
CDR3aa: CASSYSPGLAANEQFF
j_gene: TRBJ2-1
v_gene: TRBV6-5
abundance: few
d_gene: TRBD2